This TCR beta chain was recorded in a study of blood T cells in healthy people across ages. PCR was performed a second time for about 7 to 11 cycles using a sample-barcoded 5' primer and a J-beta primer mix. TCRdb analysed the 5' RACE reads with MiXCR anew, one entry per CDR3 protein. The repertoire holds roughly 900,000 distinct CDR3 sequences, under 50% seen once, with 10% to 15% in the top ten. Germline CDR1 is LGHNT and CDR2 is FRNRAP. This CDR3 comprises 14 residues. With V trimmed by 6 bases and J by 1 base, 3 bases remained unmatched. The sample holds many counts of this clonotype. The clonotype originates from a young man in good health. This chain joins TRBV12-5 and TRBJ2-1; TRBD1 aligns across 7 bases. Sequences were obtained from blood. In nucleotides, the CDR3 is TGTGCTAGTGGAACGGGACAGTCCTACAATGAGCAGTTCTTC. Translation gives CASGTGQSYNEQFF.